Shown below are 29 T cell receptor beta chains from a single sample sequenced in a study of blood T cell repertoires in COVID-19. Only in-frame clones appear in the TCRdb table, and some are missing; sequencing was by immunoSEQ multiplex PCR. The data contain about 390,000 clones, about 89% of them singletons. Sequenced input: peripheral blood. The source of these receptors is a woman between 55 and 75 years old with COVID-19, enrolled during active disease.

The J gene is TRBJ1-1, the V gene TRBV28, with D hard to call. The CDR3 runs to 14 residues. Per the germline V gene, CDR1 is MDHEN and CDR2 is SYDVKM. V was cut by 5 bases and J by 7 bases, with 17 bases left in between. CDR3 DNA sequence: TGTGCCAGCAGTCCCAGGCCGCCCAGATATGAAGCTTTCTTT. Translated, it gives CASSPRPPRYEAFF. The full variable domain, its missing parts supplied by reference TRBV28 and TRBJ1-1, is DVKVTQSSRYLVKRTGEKVFLECVQDMDHENMFWYRQDPGLGLRLIYFSYDVKMKEKGDIPEGYSVSREKKERFSLILESASTNQTSMYLCASSPRPPRYEAFFGQGTRLTVV.

The rearrangement uses TRBV7-2 and TRBJ1-2; D perhaps matches TRBD1 (6 bases). V lost 5 bases and J lost 4, with 17 bases in between. The germline V gene has CDR1 SGHTA and CDR2 FQGNSA. The CDR3 is 15 residues long. The CDR3 DNA is TGTGCCAGCAGCCCCCGGGACAAGAATTCCTATGGCTACACCTTC. Protein product: CASSPRDKNSYGYTF.

The V gene is TRBV14, the J gene TRBJ1-1; 8 positions agree with TRBD1. The CDR3 runs to 15 residues. Per germline, CDR1 SGHDN and CDR2 FVKESK. V shed 3 bases, J shed 2 bases, and the junction held 5 bases outside the gene matches. CDR3 sequence: CASSHQTGDNTEAFF. The CDR3 nucleotides are TGTGCCAGCAGCCACCAGACAGGGGATAACACTGAAGCTTTCTTT.

The chain has TRBV19 and TRBJ1-2; tentatively, D is TRBD1 (6 bases). V gave up 7 bases and J gave up 7 bases, with 19 bases separating them. Germline CDR1 is LNHDA and CDR2 is SQIVND (reference sequence). This CDR3 spans 14 amino acids. The CDR3 nucleotides are TGTGCCAGTACCAAATTTGGGGGCTCCCCTGGCTACACCTTC. This encodes CASTKFGGSPGYTF. The variable domain in full, completed from reference TRBV19 and TRBJ1-2, reads DGGITQSPKYLFRKEGQNVTLSCEQNLNHDAMYWYRQDPGQGLRLIYYSQIVNDFQKGDIAEGYSVSREKKESFPLTVTSAQKNPTAFYLCASTKFGGSPGYTFGSGTRLTVV.

The chain links TRBV7-9 to TRBJ2-7; D is perhaps TRBD1 (6 bases). The CDR3 covers 14 residues. With 3 bases removed from V and 2 bases from J, the gap between germline ends came to 11 bases. CDR1 is SEHNR, CDR2 FQNEAQ, per germline (reference sequence). In nucleotides, the CDR3 is TGTGCCAGCAGCTTGACAGGTCCCCCCTACGAGCAGTACTTC. Protein: CASSLTGPPYEQYF. Drawing the rest from reference TRBV7-9 and TRBJ2-7, the complete variable domain is DTGVSQNPRHKITKRGQNVTFRCDPISEHNRLYWYRQTLGQGPEFLTYFQNEAQLEKSRLLSDRFSAERPKGSFSTLEIQRTEQGDSAMYLCASSLTGPPYEQYFGPGTRLTVT.

The J gene is TRBJ1-2, the V gene TRBV9; 7 nucleotides line up with TRBD1. The germline CDR1 and CDR2 sequences are SGDLS and YYNGEE. CDR3 length equals 13 residues. The V gene end was trimmed by 4 bases and the J gene end by 8 bases; junction bases not matched to a gene: 8. This CDR3 is CASSLTGYEGYTF. The CDR3 DNA sequence: TGTGCCAGCAGCTTGACAGGGTATGAGGGCTACACCTTC.

This clone was seen just once. The chain joins TRBV5-1 to TRBJ1-4; 8 nucleotides line up with TRBD1. The germline CDR1 and CDR2 sequences are SGHRS and YFSETQ. With 4 bases clipped from V and 4 bases from J, the junction kept 9 bases outside the gene matches. This CDR3 spans 16 amino acids. CDR3 sequence reads: CASSRTVTGVNEKLFF. CDR3 DNA: TGCGCCAGCAGCAGGACCGTGACAGGGGTTAATGAAAAACTGTTTTTT.

This sequence joins TRBV3-1 (or the pseudogene TRBV3-2) and TRBJ1-2, with D perhaps TRBD1 (6 bases). Germline V gene lookup returns CDR1 LGHDT and CDR2 YNNKEL (reference sequence). CDR3 length: 15 amino acids. Between the trimmed V and J ends, which lost 8 bases and 0 bases, there was a span of 16 bases. The CDR3 bases are TGTGCCAGCTCCAGGGGTCTCTCATCTAACTATGGCTACACCTTC. This gives the protein CASSRGLSSNYGYTF.

V usage is TRBV18 and J usage is TRBJ1-2; 7 nucleotides agree with TRBD1. V shed 3 bases, J shed 2 bases, and the junction held 3 bases outside the gene matches. This CDR3 spans 14 amino acids. CDR1 is KGHSH, CDR2 LQKENI, per germline. This CDR3 is CASSPGQLNYGYTF. DNA for the CDR3: TGTGCCAGCTCACCGGGACAGCTCAACTATGGCTACACCTTC.

V gene TRBV7-3 combines with J gene TRBJ2-3, with D possibly matching TRBD1 (6 bases). Germline values: CDR1 SGHTA, CDR2 FQGTGA. V was clipped by 1 base and J by 6 bases, with 11 bases between them. This CDR3 is 14 amino acids long. CDR3 loop: CASSLIPTGDTQYF. Written as DNA, the CDR3 is TGTGCCAGCAGCTTAATCCCCACAGGGGATACGCAGTATTTT.

The rearrangement uses TRBV4-2 and TRBJ2-1; 9 bases are a match to TRBD2. Trimming took 1 base from V and 0 from J; bases not matched to a gene: 13. CDR1 and CDR2 from the germline V gene are LGHNA and YNFKEQ. CDR3 length: 20 residues. CDR3 sequence (DNA): TGTGCCAGCAGCCAAGTTGGGTTAGCGGGGGCCTTGAGCTCCTACAATGAGCAGTTCTTC. As protein: CASSQVGLAGALSSYNEQFF.

Here the CDR3 DNA reads TGTGCCAGTAGTCCGCGGACTAGCGGGGGGGCCAGAGATACGCAGTATTTT. Translated, it gives CASSPRTSGGARDTQYF. The chain joins TRBV19 to TRBJ2-3; 15 nucleotides align to TRBD2. The CDR3 runs 17 residues. Losses at the gene ends were 5 bases for V and 5 bases for J; bases not matched to a gene: 8. Germline values: CDR1 LNHDA, CDR2 SQIVND (reference sequence).

This clone was observed a few times. Other DNA variants within this sample encode the same CDR3. This chain joins TRBV18 and TRBJ1-2; perhaps TRBD1 as D (5 bases). Trimming pared 2 bases from V and 1 base from J, leaving 5 bases between. The CDR3 runs to 13 residues. Germline CDR1 is KGHSH and CDR2 is LQKENI. CDR3 DNA sequence: TGTGCCAGCTCACCAGACAGTAACTATGGCTACACCTTC. Its protein is CASSPDSNYGYTF.

This clone was found once. V is TRBV19 and J is TRBJ2-5; the D is unclear. This CDR3 has 13 residues. V was clipped by 3 bases and J by 2 bases, with 7 bases between them. CDR1 and CDR2 (germline): LNHDA, SQIVND (reference sequence). This chain's CDR3 is CASSIQVQETQYF. In DNA form, the CDR3 reads TGTGCCAGTAGTATCCAGGTTCAAGAGACCCAGTACTTC.

The CDR3 coding sequence is TGTGCCAGCAGTAAACAGGGTGGGGGACAGCCCCAGCATTTT. This gives the protein CASSKQGGGQPQHF. The chain employs TRBV27 and TRBJ1-5, with D maybe TRBD1 (6 bases). Germline V gene sequence: CDR1 MNHEY, CDR2 SMNVEV (reference sequence). The length of the CDR3 is 14 residues. Trimming removed 5 bases from V and 7 bases from J, with 15 bases in between.

V and J are TRBV13 and TRBJ1-3, with TRBD1 matching over 7 bases. The CDR3 length is 15 residues. Germline V gene data show CDR1 as PRHDT and CDR2 as FYEKMQ (reference sequence). The V and J ends lost 4 bases and 0 bases, in that order; junction bases with no gene match: 3. CDR3: CASSSDRLSGNTIYF. DNA of the CDR3: TGTGCCAGCAGCTCGGACAGGCTCTCTGGAAACACCATATATTTT.

On this clone: The identical CDR3 is also encoded by other nucleotide sequences in the sample. This chain connects TRBV7-3 to TRBJ1-1; D gene ambiguous. The CDR3 consists of 13 residues. Germline CDR1 and CDR2: SGHTA and FQGTGA. V dropped 5 bases and J dropped 1 base, with 8 bases sitting between them. The CDR3 loop reads CASSLSRNTEAFF. DNA of the CDR3: TGTGCCAGCAGCCTTTCCAGGAACACTGAAGCTTTCTTT.

The chain's CDR3 is CASSAGFGTDTQYF. The DNA for the CDR3 is TGTGCCAGCAGCGCAGGGTTCGGTACGGATACGCAGTATTTT. The rearrangement uses TRBV6-4 and TRBJ2-3; possibly TRBD1 for D (5 bases). Deletions cut 6 bases from V and 6 bases from J, with 16 bases between. The germline V gene has CDR1 MRHNA and CDR2 SNTAGT. The CDR3 consists of 14 residues.

The chain carries TRBV5-5 and TRBJ1-6, with 8 bases that match TRBD1. This CDR3 spans 16 amino acids. V shed 3 bases, J shed 8 bases, and the junction held 10 bases outside the gene matches. Per germline, CDR1 SGHKS and CDR2 YYEKEE (reference sequence). As DNA, the CDR3 is TGTGCCAGCAGCTCCCGAATACAGGGGGGGGATTCACCCCTCCACTTT. This codes for CASSSRIQGGDSPLHF.

The V and J genes are TRBV29-1 and TRBJ1-4, with TRBD1 matching 12 bases. The germline V gene has CDR1 SQVTM and CDR2 ANQGSEA. With 6 bases clipped from V and 10 bases from J, the junction kept 6 bases outside the gene matches. The CDR3 runs to 13 residues. As DNA, the CDR3 is TGCAGCGTGGGGACAGGGGGCTTTGGAAAACTGTTTTTT. Translating it yields CSVGTGGFGKLFF.

The gene calls are TRBV7-9 and TRBJ1-2; D is unclear. Deletions cut 6 bases from V and 8 bases from J, with 16 bases between. Looked up from germline, CDR1 is SEHNR and CDR2 is FQNEAQ (reference sequence). The CDR3 is 13 amino acids. Written as DNA, the CDR3 is TGTGCCAGCAGTCCCTCCTACGAGGCAGGCTACACCTTC. Protein product: CASSPSYEAGYTF. Filled out from reference TRBV7-9 and TRBJ1-2, the complete variable domain reads DTGVSQNPRHKITKRGQNVTFRCDPISEHNRLYWYRQTLGQGPEFLTYFQNEAQLEKSRLLSDRFSAERPKGSFSTLEIQRTEQGDSAMYLCASSPSYEAGYTFGSGTRLTVV.

This clone was seen only once. The chain has TRBV6-6 and TRBJ2-7; D perhaps matches TRBD1 (6 bases). The CDR3 runs to 15 residues. Germline CDR1 MNHNY, CDR2 SVGAGI (reference sequence). V was shortened by 4 bases and J by 3 bases, with 16 bases between the two germline ends. CDR3 nucleotides: TGTGCCAGCAGTTTCGGGACATACACAAACTACGAGCAGTACTTC. Its protein product is CASSFGTYTNYEQYF.

The V call is TRBV5-1, the J call TRBJ1-2, with TRBD1 matching 9 bases. Germline V gene data show CDR1 as SGHRS and CDR2 as YFSETQ. J was trimmed by 9 bases and V by 4 bases; bases with no gene match: 10. This CDR3 has 14 amino acids. The CDR3 nucleotides are TGCGCCAGCAGCCCCCGGACAGGGGATTTGAGCTACACCTTC. Translating gives CASSPRTGDLSYTF.

This clone was seen only once. The chain carries TRBV28 and TRBJ2-4; 9 nucleotides align to TRBD1. V lost 5 bases, J lost 6 bases, and 8 bases stayed unmatched. Germline V gene lookup returns CDR1 MDHEN and CDR2 SYDVKM. This CDR3 comprises 15 residues. This CDR3 reads CASSVSGQGRNIQYF. In DNA form, the CDR3 reads TGTGCCAGCAGTGTTTCGGGACAGGGTCGAAACATTCAGTACTTC.

The V gene is TRBV10-2, the J gene TRBJ1-1, with 10 bases fitting TRBD1. The V gene end was trimmed by 8 bases and the J gene end by 7 bases; junction bases not matched to a gene: 4. Germline V gene data show CDR1 as WSHSY and CDR2 as SAAADI. The CDR3 runs to 12 residues. This CDR3 reads CASGDRGREAFF. For the CDR3, the DNA is TGCGCCAGCGGAGACAGGGGGCGTGAAGCTTTCTTT.

The chain couples TRBV11-2 to TRBJ2-2; D might be TRBD1 (6 bases). This CDR3 is 16 amino acids long. The ends were cut back, 7 bases at V and 1 base at J, with 16 bases in the middle. Germline V gives CDR1 SGHAT, CDR2 FQNNGV. The CDR3 region is CASNYAGVGNTGELFF. In DNA form, the CDR3 reads TGTGCCAGCAACTACGCAGGGGTCGGGAACACCGGGGAGCTGTTTTTT.

This clone was recorded once. This sequence joins TRBV19 and TRBJ1-1; TRBD1 is a possible D gene (6 bases). This CDR3 spans 18 amino acids. Looked up from germline, CDR1 is LNHDA and CDR2 is SQIVND (reference sequence). Trimming stripped 5 bases from V and 4 bases from J, with 26 bases between. CDR3 DNA sequence: TGTGCCAGTAGTGTCCGGCTAGGACAGCGGATTTCAGGCACTGAAGCTTTCTTT. This encodes CASSVRLGQRISGTEAFF.

The V gene is TRBV9, the J gene TRBJ2-3; unclear D gene. The CDR3 is 15 residues long. V lost 3 bases and J lost 0, with 11 bases in between. Per the germline V gene, CDR1 is SGDLS and CDR2 is YYNGEE. CDR3 loop: CASSDPSVSTDTQYF. In DNA form, the CDR3 reads TGTGCCAGCAGCGACCCCTCGGTTAGCACAGATACGCAGTATTTT. The full variable domain, completed using reference TRBV9 and TRBJ2-3, is DSGVTQTPKHLITATGQRVTLRCSPRSGDLSVYWYQQSLDQGLQFLIQYYNGEERAKGNILERFSAQQFPDLHSELNLSSLELGDSALYFCASSDPSVSTDTQYFGPGTRLTVL.

V usage is TRBV30 and J usage is TRBJ1-4; 8 bases align to TRBD1. This CDR3 comprises 13 residues. Germline CDR1 GTSNPN, CDR2 SVGIG (reference sequence). Trimming at V came to 1 base and at J to 6 bases, leaving 1 base not matched to a gene. This CDR3 is CAWSGDRHEKLFF. Written as DNA, the CDR3 is TGTGCCTGGAGTGGGGACAGGCATGAAAAACTGTTTTTT.